The clone carrying this TCR beta chain came up many times. The antigen remains unidentified. Looked up from germline, CDR1 is LNHNV and CDR2 is YYDKDF (reference sequence). The CDR3 is made up of 14 amino acids. Deletions cut 5 bases from V and 0 bases from J, with 11 bases between. This sample is part of a study of neurological immune-mediated disorders. General study results and limits: Subjects shared no identical expanded-clone CDR3 amino acid sequences, suggesting private TCR-beta repertoires in all groups.

Per sequencing run, 15-18 subjects together gave over 190 million TCR-beta sequences. Using its own MiXCR run on the 5' RACE reads, TCRdb lists one record per CDR3 protein. The sample has more than 70,000 distinct CDR3 sequences; about a sixth are singletons. This TCR derives from a woman between 35 and 50 years old in good health. V and J are TRBV15 and TRBJ2-7; D gene unclear. Specimen: PBMCs. The CDR3 protein is CATSFTESSYEQYF. The CDR3 DNA is TGTGCCACCAGCTTCACGGAGAGCTCCTACGAGCAGTACTTC.